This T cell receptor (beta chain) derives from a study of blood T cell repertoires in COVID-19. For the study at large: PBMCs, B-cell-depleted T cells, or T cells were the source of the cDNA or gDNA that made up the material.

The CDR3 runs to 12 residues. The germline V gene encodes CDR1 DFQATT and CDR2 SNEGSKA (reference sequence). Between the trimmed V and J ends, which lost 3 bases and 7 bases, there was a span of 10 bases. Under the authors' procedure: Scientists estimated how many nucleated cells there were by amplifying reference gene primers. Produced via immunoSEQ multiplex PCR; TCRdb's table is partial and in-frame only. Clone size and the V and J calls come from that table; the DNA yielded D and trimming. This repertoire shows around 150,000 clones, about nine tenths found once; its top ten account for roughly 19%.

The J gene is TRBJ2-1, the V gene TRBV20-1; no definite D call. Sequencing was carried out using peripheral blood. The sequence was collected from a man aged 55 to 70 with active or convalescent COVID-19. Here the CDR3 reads CSASLQVNEQFF. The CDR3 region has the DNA TGCAGTGCTAGTCTGCAGGTAAATGAGCAGTTCTTC.